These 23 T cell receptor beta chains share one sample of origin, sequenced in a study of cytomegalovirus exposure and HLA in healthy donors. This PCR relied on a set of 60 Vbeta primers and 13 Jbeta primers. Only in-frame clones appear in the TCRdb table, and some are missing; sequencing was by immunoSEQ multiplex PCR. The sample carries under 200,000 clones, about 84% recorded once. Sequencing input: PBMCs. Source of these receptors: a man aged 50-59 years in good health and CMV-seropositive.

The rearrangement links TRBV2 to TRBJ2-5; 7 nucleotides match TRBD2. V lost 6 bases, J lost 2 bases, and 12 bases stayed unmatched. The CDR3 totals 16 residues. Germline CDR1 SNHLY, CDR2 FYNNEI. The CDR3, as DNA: TGTGCCAGCAGGGGGGGGACCTTTCCCCCACAAGAGACCCAGTACTTC. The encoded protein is CASRGGTFPPQETQYF.

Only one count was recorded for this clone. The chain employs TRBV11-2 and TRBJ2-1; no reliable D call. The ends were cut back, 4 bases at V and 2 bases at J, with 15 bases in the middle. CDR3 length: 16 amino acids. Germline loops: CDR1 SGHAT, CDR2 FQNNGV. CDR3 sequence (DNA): TGTGCCAGCAGCTCCGCCCCGCTAGGCGCCTACAATGAGCAGTTCTTC. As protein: CASSSAPLGAYNEQFF.

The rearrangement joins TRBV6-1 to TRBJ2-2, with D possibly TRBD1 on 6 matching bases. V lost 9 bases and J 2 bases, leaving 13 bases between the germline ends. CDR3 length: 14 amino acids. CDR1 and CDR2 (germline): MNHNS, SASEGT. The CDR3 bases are TGTGCCAGTCGGACAGAACTCAACACCGGGGAGCTGTTTTTT. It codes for CASRTELNTGELFF.

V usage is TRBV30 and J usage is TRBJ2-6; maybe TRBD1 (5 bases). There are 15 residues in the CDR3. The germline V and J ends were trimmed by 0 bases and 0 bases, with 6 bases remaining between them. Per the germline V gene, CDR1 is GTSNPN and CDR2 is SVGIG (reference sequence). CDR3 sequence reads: CAWSVQVSGANVLTF. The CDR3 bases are TGTGCCTGGAGTGTACAGGTCTCTGGGGCCAACGTCCTGACTTTC. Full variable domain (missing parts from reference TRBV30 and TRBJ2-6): SQTIHQWPATLVQPVGSPLSLECTVEGTSNPNLYWYRQAAGRGLQLLFYSVGIGQISSEVPQNLSASRPQDRQFILSSKKLLLSDSGFYLCAWSVQVSGANVLTFGAGSRLTVL.

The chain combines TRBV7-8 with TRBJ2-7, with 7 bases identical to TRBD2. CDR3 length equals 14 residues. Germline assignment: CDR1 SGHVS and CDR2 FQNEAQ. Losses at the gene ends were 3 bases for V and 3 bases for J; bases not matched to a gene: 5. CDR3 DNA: TGTGCCAGCAGCTTGGGGACTATAGACTACGAGCAGTACTTC. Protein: CASSLGTIDYEQYF.

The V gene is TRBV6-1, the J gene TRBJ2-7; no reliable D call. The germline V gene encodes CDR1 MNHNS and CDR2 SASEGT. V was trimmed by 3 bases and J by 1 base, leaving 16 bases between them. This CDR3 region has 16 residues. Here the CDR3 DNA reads TGTGCCAGCAGTGAGCCGATAGCCCGAATTTCCTACGAGCAGTACTTC. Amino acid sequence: CASSEPIARISYEQYF.

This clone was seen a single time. Here the CDR3 reads CASSLGGLAGDREQFF. The DNA of the CDR3 is TGTGCCAGCAGCTTGGGGGGACTAGCGGGAGACCGTGAGCAGTTCTTC. J is TRBJ2-1 and V is TRBV5-4; 14 bases map to TRBD2. With V trimmed by 0 bases and J by 9 bases, 5 bases remained unmatched. Germline CDR1 SGHNT, CDR2 YYREEE (reference sequence). The CDR3 has 16 residues.

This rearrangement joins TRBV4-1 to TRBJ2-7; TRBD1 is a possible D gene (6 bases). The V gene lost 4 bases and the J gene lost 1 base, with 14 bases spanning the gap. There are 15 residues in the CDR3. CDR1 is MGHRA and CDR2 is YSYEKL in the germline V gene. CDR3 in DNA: TGCGCCAGCAGCCCAGGGGCGGCCCGGTCCTACGAGCAGTACTTC. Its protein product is CASSPGAARSYEQYF.

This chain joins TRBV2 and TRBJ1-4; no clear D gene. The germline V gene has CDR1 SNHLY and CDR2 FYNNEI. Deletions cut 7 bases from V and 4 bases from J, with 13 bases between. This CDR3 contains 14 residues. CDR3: CASIMGPYNEKLFF. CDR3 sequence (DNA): TGTGCCAGCATCATGGGCCCTTATAATGAAAAACTGTTTTTT.

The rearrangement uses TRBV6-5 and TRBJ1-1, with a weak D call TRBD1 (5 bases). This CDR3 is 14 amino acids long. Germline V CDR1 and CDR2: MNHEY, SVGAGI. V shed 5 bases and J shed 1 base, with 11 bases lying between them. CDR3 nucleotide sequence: TGTGCCAGCAGTCCCGGGCAGGGGAACACTGAAGCTTTCTTT. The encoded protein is CASSPGQGNTEAFF.

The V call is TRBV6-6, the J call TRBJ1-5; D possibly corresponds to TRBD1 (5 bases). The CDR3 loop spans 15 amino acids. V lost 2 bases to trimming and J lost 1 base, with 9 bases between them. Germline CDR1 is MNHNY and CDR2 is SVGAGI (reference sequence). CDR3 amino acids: CASSYGQGSNQPQHF. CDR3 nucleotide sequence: TGTGCCAGCAGTTACGGCCAGGGAAGCAATCAGCCCCAGCATTTT.

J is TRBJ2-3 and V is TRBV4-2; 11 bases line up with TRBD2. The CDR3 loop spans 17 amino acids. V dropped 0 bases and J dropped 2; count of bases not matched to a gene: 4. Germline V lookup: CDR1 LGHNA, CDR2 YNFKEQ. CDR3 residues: CASSQEVTSGNTDTQYF. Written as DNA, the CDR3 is TGTGCCAGCAGCCAAGAGGTGACTAGCGGGAACACAGATACGCAGTATTTT.

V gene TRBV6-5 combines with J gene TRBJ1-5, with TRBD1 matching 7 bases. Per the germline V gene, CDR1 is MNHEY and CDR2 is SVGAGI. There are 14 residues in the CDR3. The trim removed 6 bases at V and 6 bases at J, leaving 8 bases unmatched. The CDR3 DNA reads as TGTGCCAGCAGGCAGACAGGGTCTGGTCAGCCCCAGCATTTT. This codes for CASRQTGSGQPQHF.

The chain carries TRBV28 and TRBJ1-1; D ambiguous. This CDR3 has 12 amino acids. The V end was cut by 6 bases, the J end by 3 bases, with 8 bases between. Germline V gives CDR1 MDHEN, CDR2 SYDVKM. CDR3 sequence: CASSSIDTEAFF. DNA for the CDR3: TGTGCCAGCAGCTCTATTGACACTGAAGCTTTCTTT.

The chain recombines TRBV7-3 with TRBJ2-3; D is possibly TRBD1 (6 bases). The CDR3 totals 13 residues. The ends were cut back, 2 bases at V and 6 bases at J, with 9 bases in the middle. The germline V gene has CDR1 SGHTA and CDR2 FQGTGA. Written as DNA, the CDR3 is TGTGCCAGCAGCTTAGGACAGTTCGATACGCAGTATTTT. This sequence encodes CASSLGQFDTQYF.

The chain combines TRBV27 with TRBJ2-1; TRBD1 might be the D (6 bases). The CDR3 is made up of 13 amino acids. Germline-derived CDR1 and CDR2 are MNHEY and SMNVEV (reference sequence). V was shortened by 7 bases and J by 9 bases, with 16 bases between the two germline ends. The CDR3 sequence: CASTWKGGREQFF. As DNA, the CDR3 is TGTGCCAGCACTTGGAAAGGGGGACGTGAGCAGTTCTTC.

CDR3 coding DNA: TGTGCCAGCAGCTCGGGCCCCAGGGTGGGCGAGCAGTACTTC. This encodes CASSSGPRVGEQYF. This chain connects TRBV5-5 to TRBJ2-7; D perhaps matches TRBD1 (5 bases). The CDR3 extends over 14 amino acids. Germline CDR1 and CDR2: SGHKS and YYEKEE (reference sequence). Trimming pared 3 bases from V and 6 bases from J, leaving 16 bases between.

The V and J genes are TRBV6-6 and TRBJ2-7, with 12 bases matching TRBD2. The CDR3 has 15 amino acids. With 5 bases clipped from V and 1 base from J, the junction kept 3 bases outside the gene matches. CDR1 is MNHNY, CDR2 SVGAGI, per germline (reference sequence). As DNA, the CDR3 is TGTGCCAGCAGTGGGGGACTAGCGGGTTCCTACGAGCAGTACTTC. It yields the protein CASSGGLAGSYEQYF.

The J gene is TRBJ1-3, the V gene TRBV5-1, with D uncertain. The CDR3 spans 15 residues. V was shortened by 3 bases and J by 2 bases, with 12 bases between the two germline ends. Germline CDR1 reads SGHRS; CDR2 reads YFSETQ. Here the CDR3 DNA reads TGCGCCAGCAGCTATGGACTTCGAACTGGAAACACCATATATTTT. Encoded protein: CASSYGLRTGNTIYF.

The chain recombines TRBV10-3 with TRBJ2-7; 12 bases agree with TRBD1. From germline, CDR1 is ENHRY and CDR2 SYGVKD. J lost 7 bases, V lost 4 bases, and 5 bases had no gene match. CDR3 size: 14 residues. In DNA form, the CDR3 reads TGTGCCATCAGTGGCCGGGACAGGGGGCCTGAGCAGTACTTC. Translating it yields CAISGRDRGPEQYF.

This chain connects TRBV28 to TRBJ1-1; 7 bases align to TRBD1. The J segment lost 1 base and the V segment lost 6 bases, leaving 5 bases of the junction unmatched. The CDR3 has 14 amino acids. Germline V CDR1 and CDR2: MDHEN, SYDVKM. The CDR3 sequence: CASSAGQTNTEAFF. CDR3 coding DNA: TGTGCCAGCAGCGCGGGACAGACGAACACTGAAGCTTTCTTT. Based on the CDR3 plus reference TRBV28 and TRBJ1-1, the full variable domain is DVKVTQSSRYLVKRTGEKVFLECVQDMDHENMFWYRQDPGLGLRLIYFSYDVKMKEKGDIPEGYSVSREKKERFSLILESASTNQTSMYLCASSAGQTNTEAFFGQGTRLTVV.

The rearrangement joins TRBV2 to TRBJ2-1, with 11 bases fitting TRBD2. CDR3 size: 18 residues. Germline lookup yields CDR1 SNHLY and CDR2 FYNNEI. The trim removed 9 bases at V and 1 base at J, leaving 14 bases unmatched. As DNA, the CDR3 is TGTGCCAGGGCGAGGGGTAGCGGGGGGGTAGGGTCCTACAATGAGCAGTTCTTC. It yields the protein CARARGSGGVGSYNEQFF. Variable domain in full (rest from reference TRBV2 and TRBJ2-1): EPEVTQTPSHQVTQMGQEVILRCVPISNHLYFYWYRQILGQKVEFLVSFYNNEISEKSEIFDDQFSVERPDGSNFTLKIRSTKLEDSAMYFCARARGSGGVGSYNEQFFGPGTRLTVL.

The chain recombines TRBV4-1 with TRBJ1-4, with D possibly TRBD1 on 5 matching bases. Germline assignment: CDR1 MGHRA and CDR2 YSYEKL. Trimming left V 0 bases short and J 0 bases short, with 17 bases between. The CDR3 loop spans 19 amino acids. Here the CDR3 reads CASSQDHRAGMSTNEKLFF. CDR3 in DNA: TGCGCCAGCAGCCAAGATCACCGGGCAGGGATGTCAACTAATGAAAAACTGTTTTTT.